One sample yielded the 29 T cell receptor beta chains listed below, sequenced in a study of T-cell memory formation after mild COVID-19. TCRdb reanalysed the 5' RACE reads using MiXCR and keeps one entry per CDR3 protein. The sample includes about 560,000 distinct CDR3 sequences, around 16% of them seen just once. The material sequenced was PBMCs or a T cell subset sorted from them (not recorded which). The receptor set was obtained from an adult woman who had mild COVID-19 (a few samples of this study predate the infection). Cell type and time point are not known.

This chain links TRBV6-5 with TRBJ2-7, with a tentative D call TRBD2 (5 bases). Trimming stripped 0 bases from V and 7 bases from J, with 13 bases between. This CDR3 is built from 14 residues. The V gene's germline CDR1 is MNHEY and CDR2 SVGAGI. CDR3 DNA sequence: TGTGCCAGCAGTTACTCACTACCGCCGGGAGAGCAGTACTTC. It encodes CASSYSLPPGEQYF.

The CDR3, as DNA: TGCGCCAGCAGTGAGAATGGGGCCCCCTACAATGAGCAGTTCTTC. This translates into CASSENGAPYNEQFF. The V call is TRBV10-2, the J call TRBJ2-1; possible D gene TRBD1, 5 bases. The germline V gene has CDR1 WSHSY and CDR2 SAAADI. Trimming stripped 2 bases from V and 2 bases from J, with 10 bases between. The CDR3 contains 15 residues.

This clonotype was picked up a small number of times. The chain couples TRBV20-1 to TRBJ2-6; no reliable D call. This CDR3 has 15 amino acids. Trimming shortened V by 3 bases and J by 0 bases, and 9 bases separated the two germline ends. Per the germline V gene, CDR1 is DFQATT and CDR2 is SNEGSKA (reference sequence). CDR3 DNA: TGCAGTGCTAGGTGGCAGAACTCTGGGGCCAACGTCCTGACTTTC. Translated: CSARWQNSGANVLTF.

This clonotype has a handful of counts. The chain couples TRBV10-3 to TRBJ2-5, with TRBD2 matching 8 bases. Trimming took 3 bases from V and 5 from J; bases not matched to a gene: 11. The CDR3 runs to 16 residues. Germline V lookup: CDR1 ENHRY, CDR2 SYGVKD. CDR3 residues: CAISDGGAGAGETQYF. The DNA of the CDR3 is TGTGCCATCAGTGACGGAGGAGCGGGGGCGGGGGAGACCCAGTACTTC.

This chain joins TRBV5-6 and TRBJ2-3, with 10 bases fitting TRBD2. Losses at the gene ends were 1 base for V and 6 bases for J; bases not matched to a gene: 11. This CDR3 is built from 17 residues. Germline lookup yields CDR1 SGHDT and CDR2 YYEEEE. The CDR3 region is CASSLRPSGGPMDTQYF. As DNA, the CDR3 is TGTGCCAGCAGCTTGAGGCCTAGCGGGGGACCGATGGATACGCAGTATTTT.

In its sample, this clonotype was seen many times. The chain combines TRBV27 with TRBJ1-6, with D unclear. V was trimmed by 3 bases and J by 0 bases, leaving 15 bases between them. The V gene's germline CDR1 is MNHEY and CDR2 SMNVEV (reference sequence). The CDR3 loop spans 18 amino acids. The CDR3 DNA is TGTGCCAGCAGTTTCCTTGGTCGGGGTAGCTCCTATAATTCACCCCTCCACTTT. The encoded protein is CASSFLGRGSSYNSPLHF.

In this sample, this clonotype turned up a few times. This sequence joins TRBV3-1 and TRBJ2-1; 9 positions match TRBD1. Germline V gives CDR1 LGHDT, CDR2 YNNKEL (reference sequence). This CDR3 region has 15 residues. V lost 3 bases, J lost 9 bases, and 9 bases stayed unmatched. Here the CDR3 DNA reads TGTGCCAGCAGCCAGGAGACGGGACAGGGTGCTGAGCAGTTCTTC. Translated, it gives CASSQETGQGAEQFF.

This clonotype was seen a few times. The V gene is TRBV7-2, the J gene TRBJ2-3; D is perhaps TRBD2 (5 bases). Germline CDR1 reads SGHTA; CDR2 reads FQGNSA. This CDR3 comprises 16 residues. Trimming removed 2 bases from V and 9 bases from J, with 21 bases in between. This CDR3 is CASSLNHGLATETQYF. Here the CDR3 DNA reads TGTGCCAGCAGCTTAAATCATGGGCTAGCCACCGAAACGCAGTATTTT.

The V and J genes are TRBV5-6 and TRBJ2-7, with 11 bases lining up with TRBD1. The ends lost 1 base at V and 7 bases at J; junction bases unmatched: 4. In germline, CDR1 is SGHDT, CDR2 YYEEEE. There are 14 residues in the CDR3. The CDR3 DNA reads as TGTGCCAGCAGCTTGTGGGACAGGGGGGGAGAGCAGTACTTC. Translated, it gives CASSLWDRGGEQYF. The whole variable domain, filled in from reference TRBV5-6 and TRBJ2-7, reads DAGVTQSPTHLIKTRGQQVTLRCSPKSGHDTVSWYQQALGQGPQFIFQYYEEEERQRGNFPDRFSGHQFPNYSSELNVNALLLGDSALYLCASSLWDRGGEQYFGPGTRLTVT.

This clonotype was observed a few times. The chain is built from TRBV12-3 or TRBV12-4 and TRBJ1-1, with D tentatively TRBD1 (5 bases). V was cut by 5 bases and J by 5 bases, with 15 bases left in between. The CDR3 runs 14 residues. The CDR3 protein is CASSPRQLWTEAFF. The CDR3 DNA reads as TGTGCCAGCAGTCCGAGACAGTTGTGGACTGAAGCTTTCTTT.

This clonotype was counted a few times. The germline gene is not matched at one end of the junction; a read error may be the cause. The CDR3 DNA reads TGTGCCAGCAGTTTGCACGGCACAGATACGCAGTATTTT. It is translated as CASSLHGTDTQYF. The V and J genes are TRBV5-1 and TRBJ2-3; no clear D. The CDR3 is 13 amino acids. Germline V gene sequence: CDR1 SGHRS, CDR2 YFSETQ.

V usage is TRBV4-1 and J usage is TRBJ2-2; 7 nucleotides line up with TRBD2. The V and J ends lost 1 base and 7 bases, in that order; junction bases with no gene match: 12. The germline gives CDR1 MGHRA, CDR2 YSYEKL. CDR3 length equals 17 residues. In nucleotides, the CDR3 is TGCGCCAGCAGCCAAGCGCCTAGCGGTGACTTTGGCGGGGAGCTGTTTTTT. This codes for CASSQAPSGDFGGELFF.

This clonotype was recorded at least ten times. V usage is TRBV15 and J usage is TRBJ2-2; D gene uncertain. Germline lookup yields CDR1 LNHNV and CDR2 YYDKDF (reference sequence). The CDR3 has 17 amino acids. V gave up 1 base and J gave up 5 bases, with 17 bases separating them. CDR3 protein: CATSRAWTSGRTGELFF. The CDR3 region has the DNA TGTGCCACCAGCAGAGCATGGACGTCCGGAAGGACCGGGGAGCTGTTTTTT.

Ten or more counts support this clonotype. The rearrangement joins TRBV2 to TRBJ2-3; 7 bases map to TRBD2. The germline V gene has CDR1 SNHLY and CDR2 FYNNEI. V gave up 0 bases and J gave up 0 bases; unmatched junction bases: 6. CDR3 length equals 17 residues. The CDR3 nucleotides read TGTGCCAGCAGTGAAGCGCTCCGGACTAGTAGCACAGATACGCAGTATTTT. Translation: CASSEALRTSSTDTQYF. Using reference TRBV2 and TRBJ2-3 for the parts outside the CDR3, the full variable domain is EPEVTQTPSHQVTQMGQEVILRCVPISNHLYFYWYRQILGQKVEFLVSFYNNEISEKSEIFDDQFSVERPDGSNFTLKIRSTKLEDSAMYFCASSEALRTSSTDTQYFGPGTRLTVL.

There are a few counts of this clonotype. The gene calls are TRBV7-2 and TRBJ1-2; 7 bases line up with TRBD1. V dropped 1 base and J dropped 6; count of bases not matched to a gene: 11. CDR1 is SGHTA and CDR2 is FQGNSA in the germline V gene. The CDR3 extends over 16 amino acids. CDR3: CASSLVAGTVYDGYTF. The CDR3 DNA follows: TGTGCCAGCAGCTTAGTTGCGGGGACAGTATACGATGGCTACACCTTC.

V usage is TRBV7-9 and J usage is TRBJ2-1; D possibly corresponds to TRBD1 (6 bases). CDR1 SEHNR and CDR2 FQNEAQ come from the germline V gene (reference sequence). There are 13 residues in the CDR3. V was trimmed by 4 bases and J by 9 bases, leaving 13 bases between them. Here the CDR3 DNA reads TGTGCCAGCAGCTCAGCGGACAGAATTGAGCAGTTCTTC. The encoded protein is CASSSADRIEQFF.

This chain links TRBV5-1 with TRBJ2-5, with 8 bases matching TRBD2. The germline V gene has CDR1 SGHRS and CDR2 YFSETQ. CDR3 length: 13 residues. Unmatched junction bases numbered 3, after V lost 4 bases and J lost 4 bases. The DNA for the CDR3 is TGCGCCAGCAGCGGCAGCGGGGGAGAGACCCAGTACTTC. It codes for CASSGSGGETQYF.

This clonotype was counted between two and nine times. The chain couples TRBV24-1 to TRBJ1-5; D unclear. Germline assignment: CDR1 KGHDR and CDR2 SFDVKD. The V gene lost 3 bases and the J gene lost 3 bases, with 5 bases spanning the gap. This CDR3 is 13 amino acids long. The CDR3 here is CATSDLFNQPQHF. CDR3 nucleotides: TGTGCCACCAGTGATCTTTTCAATCAGCCCCAGCATTTT.

The CDR3 loop is CASTYSGTGGEQYF. The CDR3, as DNA: TGCGCCAGTACCTATTCCGGGACAGGGGGCGAGCAGTACTTC. The V and J genes are TRBV5-1 and TRBJ2-7, with TRBD1 matching over 11 bases. This CDR3 is 14 amino acids long. Trimming took 8 bases from V and 6 from J; bases not matched to a gene: 10. Germline V gene lookup returns CDR1 SGHRS and CDR2 YFSETQ.

The chain links TRBV20-1 to TRBJ2-5, with D possibly being TRBD1 (6 bases). This CDR3 has 16 amino acids. Looked up from germline, CDR1 is DFQATT and CDR2 is SNEGSKA (reference sequence). V shed 0 bases and J shed 4 bases, with 18 bases lying between them. This CDR3 is CSARDLSTGWGETQYF. In DNA form, the CDR3 reads TGCAGTGCTAGAGATCTCTCTACAGGGTGGGGAGAGACCCAGTACTTC.

This clonotype was found a few times. The chain recombines TRBV12-3 or TRBV12-4 with TRBJ1-1; D is perhaps TRBD1 (6 bases). The CDR3 length is 15 residues. Trimming left V 6 bases short and J 4 bases short, with 18 bases between. The CDR3 coding sequence is TGTGCCAGCAGCTATCCCCGGGGGGCGGTCACTGAAGCTTTCTTT. Protein sequence: CASSYPRGAVTEAFF.

For this clonotype: At one boundary the junction diverges from the germline segment, which might be a read error. This chain connects TRBV3-1 to TRBJ2-4; 7 nucleotides match TRBD2. The length of the CDR3 is 15 residues. Looked up from germline, CDR1 is LGHDT and CDR2 is YNNKEL (reference sequence). The CDR3 nucleotides are TGTGCCAGCAGCCAAGGCTCTAGCGGTCTCATTAAGTGGAGGTTC. It specifies CASSQGSSGLIKWRF.

The J gene is TRBJ1-1, the V gene TRBV19; D unresolved. The V end lost 2 bases, the J end lost 4 bases, and 11 bases lay between the germline ends. Germline lookup yields CDR1 LNHDA and CDR2 SQIVND (reference sequence). This CDR3 is built from 14 residues. The CDR3 nucleotides read TGTGCCAGTAGTATAACCCCTCGGGGCACTGAAGCTTTCTTT. Its translation: CASSITPRGTEAFF.

The table lists this clonotype with a few counts. V gene TRBV29-1 combines with J gene TRBJ2-1; 8 bases match TRBD2. With 7 bases clipped from V and 5 bases from J, the junction kept 10 bases outside the gene matches. The CDR3 runs to 14 residues. Per the germline V gene, CDR1 is SQVTM and CDR2 is ANQGSEA. The CDR3 DNA is TGCAGCGCCGCCGGGACTAGTAGTAACAATGAGCAGTTCTTC. Translating gives CSAAGTSSNNEQFF.

This chain connects TRBV12-3 or TRBV12-4 to TRBJ1-1; 7 bases line up with TRBD1. The trim removed 3 bases at V and 2 bases at J, leaving 3 bases unmatched. The CDR3 extends over 14 amino acids. The CDR3 coding sequence is TGTGCCAGCAGTTTTGGGACAGACAACACTGAAGCTTTCTTT. Translated, it gives CASSFGTDNTEAFF.

This clonotype has only a few counts. The chain joins TRBV9 to TRBJ2-1; a possible D gene is TRBD1 (6 bases). CDR1 and CDR2 (germline): SGDLS, YYNGEE. V lost 0 bases and J lost 9, with 16 bases in between. The CDR3 contains 15 residues. The CDR3 DNA follows: TGTGCCAGCAGCGTAGAGGGGCAGGGGAAAAGTGAGCAGTTCTTC. This gives the protein CASSVEGQGKSEQFF. Based on the CDR3 plus reference TRBV9 and TRBJ2-1, the full variable domain is DSGVTQTPKHLITATGQRVTLRCSPRSGDLSVYWYQQSLDQGLQFLIQYYNGEERAKGNILERFSAQQFPDLHSELNLSSLELGDSALYFCASSVEGQGKSEQFFGPGTRLTVL.

This chain links TRBV15 with TRBJ1-2, with D tentatively TRBD1 (6 bases). The CDR3 is 15 amino acids. Germline loops: CDR1 LNHNV, CDR2 YYDKDF (reference sequence). The V end was cut by 0 bases, the J end by 4 bases, with 12 bases between. CDR3 sequence (DNA): TGTGCCACCAGCAGAGACAGGGGCCCGGGCTATGGCTACACCTTC. This codes for CATSRDRGPGYGYTF.

The CDR3: CASSSPSGGSRIGELFF. For the CDR3, the DNA is TGTGCCAGCAGCTCGCCTAGCGGGGGGTCTCGCATCGGGGAGCTGTTTTTT. V gene TRBV5-4 combines with J gene TRBJ2-2; 11 nucleotides agree with TRBD2. Germline CDR1 is SGHNT and CDR2 is YYREEE (reference sequence). This CDR3 has 17 residues. With V trimmed by 3 bases and J by 7 bases, 11 bases remained unmatched.

This chain connects TRBV3-1 to TRBJ1-1; 7 nucleotides align to TRBD1. The CDR3 is 16 residues long. V shed 1 base and J 1 base; nucleotides not matched to a gene: 6. Germline CDR1 LGHDT, CDR2 YNNKEL (reference sequence). In nucleotides, the CDR3 is TGTGCCAGCAGCCAAGGGTCAGGGGGACCGAACACTGAAGCTTTCTTT. Its protein is CASSQGSGGPNTEAFF.